A selection of T cell receptor beta chains follows, all from one sample in a study of T cell repertoires in aging, cancer and after chemotherapy. TCRdb passed the multiplex PCR reads through MiXCR, listing each CDR3 protein once. The sample shows several thousand distinct CDR3 sequences, approximately 49% of them seen only once. Sequences were obtained from blood. The receptors derive from a human donor with a solid tumor. The CDR3 runs from the conserved cysteine through the conserved F or W. A D gene is named only where the DNA matches it firmly. The size field is filled for only some rows; it gives once, few, many or a size class.

>TRBV13|-|-|TRBJ1-6
TGTGCCAGCAGCTTAGGCTCGAGGGGAGGAAATTCACCCCTCCACTTT
CASSLGSRGGNSPLHF
>TRBV27|TRBD1|-|TRBJ1-3
TGTGCCAGCAGGAGGAGCTGGGACAGCTCTGGAAACACCATATATTTT
CASRRSWDSSGNTIYF
>TRBV13|-|-|TRBJ1-3
TGTGCCAGCAGCTTAGCCGGGACGAGCTCTGGAAACACCATATATTTT
CASSLAGTSSGNTIYF
>TRBV7-6|TRBD2|few|TRBJ2-7
TGTGCCAGCAGCTTACCTGGGGGGGGGGTGTCCTATGAGCAGTACTTC
CASSLPGGGVSYEQYF
>TRBV4-3|-|-|TRBJ1-2
TGCGCCAGCAGCCAAGATCTTGAGGGAATCTATGGCTACACCTTC
CASSQDLEGIYGYTF
>TRBV29-1|-|few|TRBJ2-3
TGCAGCGTTGAAGAGTGGAGGGGAACAGATACGCAGTATTTT
CSVEEWRGTDTQYF
>TRBV6-5|TRBD1|few|TRBJ1-5
TGTGCCAGCAGTTACTCGGGCAGGGGGCGAAATCAGCCCCAGCATTTT
CASSYSGRGRNQPQHF
>TRBV28|-|-|TRBJ2-1
TGTGCCAGCAGTTACCGGGACTCTCAGTTCTTC
CASSYRDSQFF
>TRBV4-3|-|-|TRBJ2-6
TGCGCCAGCAGCCAAGTCCGACAATCTGGGGCCAACGTCCTGACTTTC
CASSQVRQSGANVLTF
>TRBV20-1|TRBD1|-|TRBJ1-1
TGCAGTGCGTCGACAGGGGGGTCGGTCACTGAAGCTTTCTTT
CSASTGGSVTEAFF
>TRBV20-1|TRBD2|-|TRBJ2-7
TGCAGTGCTAGGAAGCGGGAGGCACCCTACGAGCAGTACTTC
CSARKREAPYEQYF
>TRBV6-5|TRBD2|few|TRBJ2-5
TGTGCCAGCAGTAGGGAGGGAGAGACCCAGTACTTC
CASSREGETQYF
>TRBV28|-|-|TRBJ1-1
TGTGCCAGCAGTTTACACAGGGTCGGTACTGAAGCTTTCTTT
CASSLHRVGTEAFF
>TRBV6-5|TRBD1|-|TRBJ1-5
TGTGCCAGCAGTTGGGGCACAGGGGATCAGCCCCAGCATTTT
CASSWGTGDQPQHF
>TRBV20-1|-|few|TRBJ2-7
TGCAGTGCTAGAGTCCGGGACGGCGAGCAGTACTTC
CSARVRDGEQYF
>TRBV18|-|-|TRBJ1-3
TGTGCCAGCTCAGAGGACGGCTACACGGCGAACACCATATATTTT
CASSEDGYTANTIYF
>TRBV7-2|TRBD1|-|TRBJ1-1
TGTGCCAGCAGGGGGACAGGAGTTACTGAAGCTTTCTTT
CASRGTGVTEAFF
>TRBV6-2/TRBV6-3|TRBD1|-|TRBJ2-3
TGTGCCAGCAGCCCCTTACAGACAGGGCGGACAGATACGCAGTATTTT
CASSPLQTGRTDTQYF
>TRBV24-1|-|-|TRBJ1-2
TGTGCCACCAGTGCGGCTGGACTCTATGGCTACACCTTC
CATSAAGLYGYTF
>TRBV7-2|TRBD2|-|TRBJ2-3
TGTGCCAGCAGAGGGACTAGCGGGTCAGATACGCAGTATTTT
CASRGTSGSDTQYF
>TRBV6-2/TRBV6-3|-|few|TRBJ1-6
TGTGCCAGCAGTTTTATCGGCGCGGATGGAAATTCACCCCTCCACTTT
CASSFIGADGNSPLHF
>TRBV19|-|-|TRBJ1-4
TGTGCCACCGCCGGGAGGTTGGATGAAAAACTGTTTTTT
CATAGRLDEKLFF
>TRBV7-9|-|few|TRBJ2-7
TGTGCCAGCAGCTTAGGGAGTTACGAGCAGTACTTC
CASSLGSYEQYF
>TRBV27|-|few|TRBJ2-7
TGTGCCAGCAGTTTAGGGACGTCGGTCGAGCAGTACTTC
CASSLGTSVEQYF
>TRBV5-8|TRBD2|-|TRBJ2-3
TGTGCCAGCAGGTCCGGGACTAGGGCAGATACGCAGTATTTT
CASRSGTRADTQYF
>TRBV20-1|TRBD1|few|TRBJ1-1
TGCAGTGCTTGGGACAGAAACACTGAAGCTTTCTTT
CSAWDRNTEAFF
>TRBV27|TRBD2|few|TRBJ2-1
TGTGCCAGCAGTCCATACGGGACTAGCGGTTACAATGAGCAGTTCTTC
CASSPYGTSGYNEQFF
>TRBV13|-|few|TRBJ2-2
TGTGCCAGCAGCTTCTGGGCGGCTACGAACACCGGGGAGCTGTTTTTT
CASSFWAATNTGELFF